Below, 13 T cell receptor beta chains from the same sample are listed, as sequenced in a study of T cell repertoires in cytomegalovirus infection. In TCRdb, the reads were re-called with MiXCR into one record per CDR3 protein. The table has a few hundred thousand distinct CDR3 sequences, about 17% seen once. The sample taken for sequencing was CD8+ T cells from PBMCs. These receptors all stem from a human donor in good health (CMV status not recorded). Some clones in this sample may be carry-over from other donors' samples.

V gene TRBV6-2 or TRBV6-3 combines with J gene TRBJ2-1; D unresolved. The CDR3 totals 14 residues. Trimming removed 0 bases from V and 9 bases from J, with 12 bases in between. Germline V lookup: CDR1 MNHEY, CDR2 SVGEGT. The CDR3 sequence: CASSYSLLWSEQFF. CDR3 coding DNA: TGTGCCAGCAGTTACTCGCTTTTGTGGAGTGAGCAGTTCTTC.

This clonotype was counted at least ten times. The chain employs TRBV19 and TRBJ1-1; the D is unclear. Between the trimmed V and J ends, which lost 5 bases and 8 bases, there was a span of 9 bases. Germline V gene lookup returns CDR1 LNHDA and CDR2 SQIVND (reference sequence). The CDR3 sequence is 11 residues long. CDR3 nucleotides: TGTGCCAGTAGTGTGGGATTAGAAGCTTTCTTT. Its protein is CASSVGLEAFF.

Note on this clonotype: A much larger clone differs from this one at a single base, so this may be a read error. V and J are TRBV7-2 and TRBJ1-3; the match to TRBD1 covers 7 bases. The length of the CDR3 is 13 residues. CDR1 is SGHTA and CDR2 is FQGNSA in the germline V gene. The CDR3 DNA follows: TGTGCGACCACAGGGGCTGAAGGAAACACCATATATTTT. Encoded protein: CATTGAEGNTIYF. The entire variable domain, with the rest obtained from reference TRBV7-2 and TRBJ1-3, is as follows: GAGVSQSPSNKVTEKGKDVELRCDPISGHTALYWYRQSLGQGLEFLIYFQGNSAPDKSGLPSDRFSAERTGGSVSTLTIQRTQQEDSAVYLCATTGAEGNTIYFGEGSWLTVV.

V gene TRBV27 combines with J gene TRBJ1-5, with 10 bases aligning to TRBD1. This CDR3 spans 14 amino acids. V was clipped by 5 bases and J by 6 bases; unmatched bases: 4. The germline V gene has CDR1 MNHEY and CDR2 SMNVEV (reference sequence). The CDR3 reads CASSHDRGRQPQHF. CDR3 sequence (DNA): TGTGCCAGCAGTCACGACAGGGGGCGTCAGCCCCAGCATTTT.

V gene TRBV10-3 combines with J gene TRBJ2-1; 7 nucleotides align to TRBD2. The CDR3 contains 16 residues. Germline V CDR1 and CDR2: ENHRY, SYGVKD. V trimming: 1 base; J trimming: 0 bases; junction bases outside the gene matches: 3. CDR3 DNA sequence: TGTGCCATCAGTGAGTGGGGGGGAAGCTCCTACAATGAGCAGTTCTTC. This translates into CAISEWGGSSYNEQFF.

This clonotype was seen repeatedly, ten times or more. V is TRBV7-2 and J is TRBJ2-3; unclear D gene. Trimming pared 3 bases from V and 6 bases from J, leaving 16 bases between. The CDR3 is 15 amino acids. Germline V lookup: CDR1 SGHTA, CDR2 FQGNSA. The DNA for the CDR3 is TGTGCCAGCAGCTTCAGGTCCCGTGATGTGGATACGCAGTATTTT. Residues: CASSFRSRDVDTQYF. The complete variable domain, with remaining parts taken from reference TRBV7-2 and TRBJ2-3, reads GAGVSQSPSNKVTEKGKDVELRCDPISGHTALYWYRQSLGQGLEFLIYFQGNSAPDKSGLPSDRFSAERTGGSVSTLTIQRTQQEDSAVYLCASSFRSRDVDTQYFGPGTRLTVL.

The sample holds a few counts of this clonotype. The chain employs TRBV18 and TRBJ1-2; TRBD1 matches at 7 bases. The V and J ends lost 2 bases and 2 bases, in that order; junction bases with no gene match: 5. The CDR3 totals 15 residues. CDR1 and CDR2 (germline): KGHSH, LQKENI. The DNA for the CDR3 is TGTGCCAGCTCACCAGGCAGGACAGGCAACTATGGCTACACCTTC. Translated, it gives CASSPGRTGNYGYTF.

The table lists this clonotype with many counts. The V gene is TRBV4-1, the J gene TRBJ2-1, with D perhaps given as TRBD1 or TRBD2 (5 bases each). The CDR3 spans 17 residues. CDR1 is MGHRA and CDR2 is YSYEKL in the germline V gene. V gave up 0 bases and J gave up 4 bases, with 16 bases separating them. The CDR3 spells CASSQDSIREGYNEQFF. CDR3 nucleotide sequence: TGCGCCAGCAGCCAAGATTCGATACGTGAGGGGTACAATGAGCAGTTCTTC.

This clonotype has at least ten counts. The V and J genes are TRBV29-1 and TRBJ1-5, with TRBD1 identical over 8 bases. Germline V CDR1 and CDR2: SQVTM, ANQGSEA. This CDR3 region has 14 residues. With 6 bases clipped from V and 7 bases from J, the junction kept 11 bases outside the gene matches. The CDR3 DNA reads as TGCAGCGTGACCAACAGGGGGTATTTCCAGCCCCAGCATTTT. It encodes CSVTNRGYFQPQHF. Full variable domain (rest looked up from reference TRBV29-1 and TRBJ1-5): SAVISQKPSRDICQRGTSLTIQCQVDSQVTMMFWYRQQPGQSLTLIATANQGSEATYESGFVIDKFPISRPNLTFSTLTVSNMSPEDSSIYLCSVTNRGYFQPQHFGDGTRLSIL.

The chain carries TRBV7-3 and TRBJ2-1; 10 bases line up with TRBD1. CDR1 is SGHTA and CDR2 is FQGTGA in the germline V gene. The J segment lost 4 bases and the V segment lost 4 bases, leaving 13 bases of the junction unmatched. The CDR3 spans 18 residues. CDR3 DNA: TGTGCCAGCAGCTCACCAACTGGACAGGGGGGCCTATACAATGAGCAGTTCTTC. It encodes CASSSPTGQGGLYNEQFF.

This clonotype was recorded at least ten times. The chain couples TRBV7-6 to TRBJ2-2, with D perhaps given as TRBD1 or TRBD2 (5 bases each). Trimming removed 5 bases at V and 4 bases at J, with 14 bases between. This CDR3 has 15 residues. CDR1 and CDR2 (germline): SGHVS, FNYEAQ. CDR3 bases: TGTGCCAGCAGCCTTTGGGGACCACGCACCGGGGAGCTGTTTTTT. It codes for CASSLWGPRTGELFF.

The V call is TRBV6-2 or TRBV6-3, the J call TRBJ1-1, with D maybe TRBD1 (6 bases). Germline V lookup: CDR1 MNHEY, CDR2 SVGEGT. The CDR3 sequence is 15 residues long. V was clipped by 11 bases and J by 2 bases, with 21 bases between them. The CDR3 DNA sequence: TGTGCCTCGAGGGGGTTCGTCGTGAATAACACTGAAGCTTTCTTT. The encoded protein is CASRGFVVNNTEAFF.

This clonotype was seen more than once but under ten times. The genes are TRBV7-9 and TRBJ2-5; TRBD2 agrees at 7 bases. Germline V gives CDR1 SEHNR, CDR2 FQNEAQ (reference sequence). This CDR3 has 12 amino acids. With 5 bases clipped from V and 5 bases from J, the junction kept 2 bases outside the gene matches. The CDR3 DNA follows: TGTGCCAGCAGCCCTAGCGGTGAGACCCAGTACTTC. This codes for CASSPSGETQYF.